This T cell receptor (beta chain) was identified in a study of cytomegalovirus exposure and HLA in healthy donors. This clone has more than one count but fewer than ten. Trimming shortened V by 4 bases and J by 3 bases, and 6 bases separated the two germline ends. Germline CDR1 and CDR2: SGHTA and FQGNSA. The CDR3 covers 12 residues. The primer mix had 60 Vbeta and 13 Jbeta primers. The protocol was immunoSEQ multiplex PCR, while the TCRdb copy is restricted to in-frame clones and leaves out a portion. This table holds about 130,000 clones, roughly 10% found once. Sequenced sample: PBMCs. The TCR originated in a woman between 18 and 29 years old in good health and CMV-seropositive. The V call is TRBV7-2, the J call TRBJ1-1; D is uncertain. CDR3 sequence: CASSWEYTEAFF. The CDR3 coding sequence is TGTGCCAGCAGCTGGGAGTACACTGAAGCTTTCTTT.